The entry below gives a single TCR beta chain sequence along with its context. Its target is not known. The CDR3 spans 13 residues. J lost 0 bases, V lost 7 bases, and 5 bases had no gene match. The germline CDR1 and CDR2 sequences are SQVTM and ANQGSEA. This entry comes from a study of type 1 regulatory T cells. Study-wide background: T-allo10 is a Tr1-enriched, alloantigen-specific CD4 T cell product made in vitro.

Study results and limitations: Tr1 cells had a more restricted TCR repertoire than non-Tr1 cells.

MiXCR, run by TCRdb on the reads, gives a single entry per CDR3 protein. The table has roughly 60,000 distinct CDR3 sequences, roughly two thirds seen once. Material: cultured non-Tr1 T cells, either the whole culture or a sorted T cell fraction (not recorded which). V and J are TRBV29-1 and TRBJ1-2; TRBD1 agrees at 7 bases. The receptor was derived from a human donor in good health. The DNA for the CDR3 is TGCAGCGCCGGGACAGCTACTAACTATGGCTACACCTTC. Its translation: CSAGTATNYGYTF.